These T cell receptor beta chains were read from a single sample in a study of T-cell memory formation after mild COVID-19. TCRdb analysed the 5' RACE reads with MiXCR anew, one entry per CDR3 protein. Found here are roughly 190,000 distinct CDR3 sequences, 10% to 13% of them singletons; the top ten hold under 3.5%. The material sequenced was PBMCs or a T cell subset sorted from them (not recorded which). The receptors stem from a man between 18 and 29 years old who had mild COVID-19 (a few samples of this study predate the infection). Cell type and time point are not known. Both conserved end residues are part of each CDR3. D genes are given only for firm matches. Only part of the rows carry a size: once, few, many, or a class if the clone is expanded.

>NA|13|NA|TRBV9|TRBJ2-5
CARSGSSQETQYF
TGTGCCAGAAGCGGAAGCAGCCAAGAGACCCAGTACTTC
>TRBD1|16|few|TRBV20-1|TRBJ1-5
CSATKPGQEINQPQHF
TGCAGTGCTACCAAGCCGGGACAGGAGATCAATCAGCCCCAGCATTTT
>NA|15|many|TRBV7-9|TRBJ2-1
CASSQGTAGSNEQFF
TGTGCCAGCAGCCAGGGGACAGCGGGGAGCAATGAGCAGTTCTTC
>NA|14|NA|TRBV7-2|TRBJ2-5
CASSLAPTSETQYF
TGTGCCAGCAGCTTAGCTCCAACAAGCGAGACCCAGTACTTC
>NA|14|many|TRBV18|TRBJ2-5
CASSPPQGEETQYF
TGTGCCAGCTCACCACCCCAGGGAGAGGAGACCCAGTACTTC
>NA|15|NA|TRBV12-5|TRBJ1-1
CASGRGFLSDTEAFF
TGTGCTAGTGGTCGAGGGTTCCTCAGCGATACTGAAGCTTTCTTT
>TRBD1|16|NA|TRBV9|TRBJ1-1
CASSPHPDRVGTEAFF
TGTGCCAGCAGCCCCCATCCCGACAGGGTTGGGACTGAAGCTTTCTTT
>NA|14|NA|TRBV20-1|TRBJ1-5
CSASRPWGNQPQHF
TGCAGTGCTAGCCGACCCTGGGGCAATCAGCCCCAGCATTTT
>TRBD2|18|NA|TRBV5-1|TRBJ2-7
CASSSRPGTSGGAREQYF
TGCGCCAGCAGCTCACGGCCGGGGACTAGCGGGGGGGCCCGCGAGCAGTACTTC
>TRBD1|14|few|TRBV12-3/TRBV12-4|TRBJ2-3
CASSTTGRTDTQYF
TGTGCCAGCAGTACGACAGGGCGTACAGATACGCAGTATTTT
>NA|19|NA|TRBV6-1|TRBJ1-4
CASSHARVRWPPTNEKLFF
TGTGCCAGCAGCCACGCAAGGGTCCGGTGGCCTCCAACTAATGAAAAACTGTTTTTT